This is a list of T cell receptor beta chains from one sample in a study of T cell changes during pregnancy in multiple sclerosis. The data were produced by immunoSEQ multiplex PCR, yet TCRdb's version contains in-frame clones alone and is incomplete. The sample lists tens of thousands of clones, around 89% occurring once. Sequences were derived from CD4+ T cells from peripheral blood mononuclear cells, sampled in the first trimester of pregnancy. The receptors originated from a female donor with multiple sclerosis, enrolled in a pregnancy study. Both conserved end residues are part of each CDR3. The D gene is left open where the match is weak. Part of the rows lack a size; the others show once, few, many or a class for expanded clones.

V gene: TRBV28; clone size: NA; J gene: TRBJ2-2; D gene: NA; CDR3 DNA: TGTGCCAGCAGTTTATGGGTCAAGGGGACCGGGGAGCTGTTTTTT; CDR3 protein: CASSLWVKGTGELFF
V gene: TRBV2; clone size: few; J gene: TRBJ2-1; D gene: TRBD1; CDR3 DNA: TGTGCCAGCAGTGGGGGACAGGGGAGAGAGCAGTTCTTC; CDR3 protein: CASSGGQGREQFF
V gene: TRBV29-1; clone size: once; J gene: TRBJ1-3; D gene: NA; CDR3 DNA: TGCAGCGTTGAAGACAGGTCCTCTGGAAACACCATATATTTT; CDR3 protein: CSVEDRSSGNTIYF
V gene: TRBV7-8; clone size: NA; J gene: TRBJ2-7; D gene: TRBD2; CDR3 DNA: TGTGCCAGCAGCTTAGGGAGTGGGGTTAGCGGGAGGGCACGGTACGAGCAGTACTTC; CDR3 protein: CASSLGSGVSGRARYEQYF
V gene: TRBV2; clone size: NA; J gene: TRBJ1-1; D gene: NA; CDR3 DNA: TGTGCCAGCAGTGAAGCGCTTCCGGTGAACACTGAAGCTTTCTTT; CDR3 protein: CASSEALPVNTEAFF
V gene: TRBV27; clone size: NA; J gene: TRBJ1-2; D gene: TRBD1; CDR3 DNA: TGTGCCAGCAGTCCCCCGACAGGGTTGGGCTATGGCTACACCTTC; CDR3 protein: CASSPPTGLGYGYTF
V gene: TRBV5-6; clone size: once; J gene: TRBJ2-1; D gene: NA; CDR3 DNA: TGTGCCAGCAGCCACAGTTCGGGAGTTCTGTTCTTC; CDR3 protein: CASSHSSGVLFF
V gene: TRBV11-1; clone size: once; J gene: TRBJ1-2; D gene: NA; CDR3 DNA: TGTGCCAGCAGCTTAGGGACAGCCCAAAACTATGGCTACACCTTC; CDR3 protein: CASSLGTAQNYGYTF
V gene: TRBV4-3; clone size: once; J gene: TRBJ2-4; D gene: TRBD2; CDR3 DNA: TGCGCCAGCAGCCAAGAACCCGCTCCGCTAGCGGGTCTAGCCAAAAACATTCAGTACTTC; CDR3 protein: CASSQEPAPLAGLAKNIQYF
V gene: TRBV7-2; clone size: once; J gene: TRBJ1-5; D gene: TRBD1; CDR3 DNA: TGTGCCAGCACCGACCGGACAGGGGGTGGTCAGCCCCAGCATTTT; CDR3 protein: CASTDRTGGGQPQHF
V gene: TRBV5-1; clone size: NA; J gene: TRBJ2-3; D gene: NA; CDR3 DNA: TGCGCCAGCAGCTTGCGACTAGATGCAGATACGCAGTATTTT; CDR3 protein: CASSLRLDADTQYF
V gene: TRBV6-5; clone size: NA; J gene: TRBJ2-3; D gene: TRBD2; CDR3 DNA: TGTGCCAGCAGATATACTAGCGGATTTACAGATACGCAGTATTTT; CDR3 protein: CASRYTSGFTDTQYF
V gene: TRBV7-8; clone size: NA; J gene: TRBJ2-2; D gene: NA; CDR3 DNA: TGTGCCAGCAGCTTCCTCAGGAACACCGGGGAGCTGTTTTTT; CDR3 protein: CASSFLRNTGELFF
V gene: TRBV5-4; clone size: NA; J gene: TRBJ2-5; D gene: TRBD2; CDR3 DNA: TGTGCCAGCAGCGGGCCCCGGGGTTTACGCGGGAGAGAGACCCAGTACTTC; CDR3 protein: CASSGPRGLRGRETQYF
V gene: TRBV11-1; clone size: NA; J gene: TRBJ2-1; D gene: NA; CDR3 DNA: TGTGCCAGCAGCTCGACCCCGGGACTGGCGGCAAACAATGAGCAGTTCTTC; CDR3 protein: CASSSTPGLAANNEQFF
V gene: TRBV5-6; clone size: NA; J gene: TRBJ2-7; D gene: TRBD2; CDR3 DNA: TGTGCCAGCAGCTCAAGGACTAGCGGGAAGGCCTACGAGCAGTACTTC; CDR3 protein: CASSSRTSGKAYEQYF
V gene: TRBV2; clone size: NA; J gene: TRBJ2-2; D gene: TRBD1; CDR3 DNA: TGTGCCAGCAGCGGGACAGCCTCCCTCACCGGGGAGCTGTTTTTT; CDR3 protein: CASSGTASLTGELFF
V gene: TRBV19; clone size: NA; J gene: TRBJ1-6; D gene: TRBD1; CDR3 DNA: TGTGCCAGTAGTATAGAGACAGGGGAAAATTCACCCCTCCACTTT; CDR3 protein: CASSIETGENSPLHF
V gene: TRBV27; clone size: NA; J gene: TRBJ1-2; D gene: NA; CDR3 DNA: TGTGCCAGCAGTCCCGCAAACAGTTATAATGGCTACACCTTC; CDR3 protein: CASSPANSYNGYTF
V gene: TRBV7-2; clone size: NA; J gene: TRBJ1-4; D gene: NA; CDR3 DNA: TGTGCCAGCAGCACAGAGGGAGCAACTAATGAAAAACTGTTTTTT; CDR3 protein: CASSTEGATNEKLFF
V gene: TRBV4-3; clone size: NA; J gene: TRBJ2-2; D gene: TRBD2; CDR3 DNA: TGCGCCAGCAGCCGAACTAGCGTACCCGGGGAGCTGTTTTTT; CDR3 protein: CASSRTSVPGELFF
V gene: TRBV5-1; clone size: NA; J gene: TRBJ2-7; D gene: TRBD2; CDR3 DNA: TGCGCCAGCACCTTGGGGCCTAGCGGATTCTACGAGCAGTACTTC; CDR3 protein: CASTLGPSGFYEQYF
V gene: TRBV27; clone size: once; J gene: TRBJ2-5; D gene: TRBD2; CDR3 DNA: TGTGCCAGCCCTCCAACTAGCGGGGCCCAAGAGACCCAGTACTTC; CDR3 protein: CASPPTSGAQETQYF
V gene: TRBV28; clone size: NA; J gene: TRBJ1-1; D gene: NA; CDR3 DNA: TGTGCCAGCAGGGGTGGGGGCCTAAACACTGAAGCTTTCTTT; CDR3 protein: CASRGGGLNTEAFF
V gene: TRBV7-2; clone size: NA; J gene: TRBJ1-1; D gene: NA; CDR3 DNA: TGTGCCAGCAGGCTAGCGGGGGGGGCCTCCATGAACACTGAAGCTTTCTTT; CDR3 protein: CASRLAGGASMNTEAFF
V gene: TRBV5-1; clone size: NA; J gene: TRBJ2-5; D gene: TRBD1; CDR3 DNA: TGCGCCAGCAGCTTGGGACAGGGTATCGGGGAGACCCAGTACTTC; CDR3 protein: CASSLGQGIGETQYF
V gene: TRBV5-1; clone size: NA; J gene: TRBJ2-5; D gene: TRBD2; CDR3 DNA: TGCGCCAGCAGCTATGGACTAGCGGGAGGAGCAGAGACCCAGTACTTC; CDR3 protein: CASSYGLAGGAETQYF
V gene: TRBV10-3; clone size: NA; J gene: TRBJ2-3; D gene: TRBD1; CDR3 DNA: TGTGCCATCAGTGATCCCGGGACAGAGTACACAGATACGCAGTATTTT; CDR3 protein: CAISDPGTEYTDTQYF
V gene: TRBV11-1; clone size: NA; J gene: TRBJ1-6; D gene: NA; CDR3 DNA: TGTGCCAGCAGCTTACTACAGGGCAATTCACCCCTCCACTTT; CDR3 protein: CASSLLQGNSPLHF
V gene: TRBV9; clone size: NA; J gene: TRBJ1-2; D gene: NA; CDR3 DNA: TGTGCCAGCAGCGGCAGGGGTGGCAACTATGGCTACACCTTC; CDR3 protein: CASSGRGGNYGYTF
V gene: TRBV19; clone size: NA; J gene: TRBJ2-1; D gene: NA; CDR3 DNA: TGTGCCAGTAGTATAGTTGGTAGAACCGGTCGGCAGTTCTTC; CDR3 protein: CASSIVGRTGRQFF
V gene: TRBV10-3; clone size: once; J gene: TRBJ2-3; D gene: TRBD2; CDR3 DNA: TGTGCCCTAAGGACTAGCGGGAGCGATACAGATACGCAGTATTTT; CDR3 protein: CALRTSGSDTDTQYF
V gene: TRBV9; clone size: NA; J gene: TRBJ2-7; D gene: TRBD1; CDR3 DNA: TGTGCCAGCAGCGTAGGGACAGGGGACGAGCAGTACTTC; CDR3 protein: CASSVGTGDEQYF
V gene: TRBV5-1; clone size: NA; J gene: TRBJ2-7; D gene: TRBD1; CDR3 DNA: TGCGCCAGCAGCTTACCCCGGGACAGCCACTACGAGCAGTACTTC; CDR3 protein: CASSLPRDSHYEQYF
V gene: TRBV6-1; clone size: NA; J gene: TRBJ1-1; D gene: TRBD1; CDR3 DNA: TGTGCCAGCAGTTCACGGAAGGGGGCCCCGGAAGCTTTCTTT; CDR3 protein: CASSSRKGAPEAFF
V gene: TRBV28; clone size: NA; J gene: TRBJ2-1; D gene: TRBD2; CDR3 DNA: TGTGCCACCCTAGGGGAGGGGAGCTCCTACAATGAGCAGTTCTTC; CDR3 protein: CATLGEGSSYNEQFF
V gene: TRBV5-1; clone size: NA; J gene: TRBJ1-1; D gene: NA; CDR3 DNA: TGCGCCAGCAGCTTAGGGGCAGCCATGAACACTGAAGCTTTCTTT; CDR3 protein: CASSLGAAMNTEAFF
V gene: TRBV5-1; clone size: NA; J gene: TRBJ2-5; D gene: NA; CDR3 DNA: TGCGCCAGCAGCTTGGCCGGACAATCAGGACAAGAGACCCAGTACTTC; CDR3 protein: CASSLAGQSGQETQYF
V gene: TRBV28; clone size: NA; J gene: TRBJ2-1; D gene: NA; CDR3 DNA: TGTGCCAGCAGTTTAGGGGCAGCCGTCCTTCCTAATGAGCAGTTCTTC; CDR3 protein: CASSLGAAVLPNEQFF
V gene: TRBV28; clone size: NA; J gene: TRBJ2-1; D gene: TRBD2; CDR3 DNA: TGTGCCAGCAGTTTTCCCCACTTACTAGCGGGAGGGTCAAATGAGCAGTTCTTC; CDR3 protein: CASSFPHLLAGGSNEQFF
V gene: TRBV7-2; clone size: NA; J gene: TRBJ2-7; D gene: TRBD1; CDR3 DNA: TGTGCCAGCAGCCCATCAGGGGGCGGATCCTACGAGCAGTACTTC; CDR3 protein: CASSPSGGGSYEQYF
V gene: TRBV7-9; clone size: NA; J gene: TRBJ1-4; D gene: TRBD1; CDR3 DNA: TGTGCCAGCAGCTTGGACAGGGGGCGTGAAAAACTGTTTTTT; CDR3 protein: CASSLDRGREKLFF
V gene: TRBV15; clone size: few; J gene: TRBJ2-7; D gene: NA; CDR3 DNA: TGTGCCACCAGCAGAGATCTGGTTAGCTCCTACGAGCAGTACTTC; CDR3 protein: CATSRDLVSSYEQYF
V gene: TRBV7-2; clone size: NA; J gene: TRBJ2-7; D gene: NA; CDR3 DNA: TGTGCCAGCAGCTTTCGGACGGGACAAGGGGAGCAGTACTTC; CDR3 protein: CASSFRTGQGEQYF
V gene: TRBV28; clone size: once; J gene: TRBJ1-1; D gene: NA; CDR3 DNA: TGTGCCAGCACCTCGACAGGCCTGCACACTGAAGCTTTCTTT; CDR3 protein: CASTSTGLHTEAFF
V gene: TRBV15; clone size: NA; J gene: TRBJ1-3; D gene: NA; CDR3 DNA: TGTGCCACCAGCAAACAGGCGACTGGAAACACCATATATTTT; CDR3 protein: CATSKQATGNTIYF
V gene: TRBV7-3; clone size: once; J gene: TRBJ1-1; D gene: NA; CDR3 DNA: TGTGCCAGCAGCTTACTCCCGGGGATGAACACTGAAGCTTTCTTT; CDR3 protein: CASSLLPGMNTEAFF
V gene: TRBV28; clone size: NA; J gene: TRBJ1-3; D gene: NA; CDR3 DNA: TGTGCCAGCAGTCTATACAGACAACAGGGAAACACCATATATTTT; CDR3 protein: CASSLYRQQGNTIYF
V gene: TRBV19; clone size: NA; J gene: TRBJ1-2; D gene: TRBD1; CDR3 DNA: TGTGCCAGTAGTCTGGGACAGGGGACAGATTATGGCTACACCTTC; CDR3 protein: CASSLGQGTDYGYTF
V gene: TRBV14; clone size: NA; J gene: TRBJ2-7; D gene: NA; CDR3 DNA: TGTGCCAGCAGACAGGGCGGGCAGAACTCCTACGAGCAGTACTTC; CDR3 protein: CASRQGGQNSYEQYF